The clone carrying this T cell receptor beta chain appeared a few times. This sample is part of a study of blood T cell repertoires in COVID-19. There are 14 residues in the CDR3. Germline V gene sequence: CDR1 SGDLS, CDR2 YYNGEE. The V end lost 0 bases, the J end lost 2 bases, and 6 bases lay between the germline ends. Repertoires were generated with immunoSEQ multiplex PCR, while TCRdb's copy carries only in-frame clones and drops some. The sample records about 35,000 clones, about 80% being singletons. This rearrangement joins TRBV9 to TRBJ2-1; TRBD2 is a possible D gene (5 bases). Specimen: peripheral blood. This receptor was identified in a man in his fifties with acute or convalescent COVID-19. Here the CDR3 reads CASSVAGTYNEQFF. CDR3 DNA: TGTGCCAGCAGCGTAGCCGGGACCTACAATGAGCAGTTCTTC.